This T cell receptor (beta chain) was documented in a study of cytomegalovirus exposure and HLA in healthy donors (dated by TCRdb to the late 2010s). At the level of the whole study: An earlier analysis of 550 to 700 of the donors reported about 250 Gb of sequence data and 100 million to 140 million unique TCR beta sequences from about 179 million T cells. An early release that covered fewer than 750 HLA-typed donors contained about 300 gigabases of sequencing data and around 80 million unique TCR sequences. The genetic ancestry cluster associated with self-reported Caucasian donors included 70% to 85% of the roughly 360 genotyped donors. The aim of the study was to test whether cataloging public T cell receptors could identify signatures of past pathogen exposure. The study profiled the T cell repertoires of hundreds of subjects by immunosequencing and related them to cytomegalovirus serostatus. In addition to the first cohort of around 670 subjects, a separate validation cohort of approximately 130 different subjects was used. High-throughput TCR immunosequencing, statistical association of individual TCRs with disease status, and machine learning were combined to predict cytomegalovirus infection status. A later analysis re-examined previously published TCR beta repertoires from several hundred donors and added high-resolution HLA genotyping to investigate patterns of TCR occurrence. Rather than using new phenotypic data, the later analysis identified candidate immune exposures from TCR beta sequences and from how often those sequences occurred across donors. An earlier analysis of 587 of the donors used high-throughput TCR beta sequencing to judge whether each TCR beta V gene segment behaved as functional or pseudogenic. Donor age, sex, ethnicity and CMV serostatus were collected together with the repertoire data. In a later genetic analysis, genome-wide SNP genotypes for about 55% of the roughly 670 donors were used, and that subset was treated as a discovery cohort. Every repertoire in the discovery cohort had been generated on one and the same sequencing platform. HLA typing included class I and class II loci at four-digit resolution. Typing coverage varied by locus: about 620-630 donors for A, B, C, DRB1 and DQB1; roughly 520 for DQA1; about 570 for DPA1; roughly 450 for DPB1. Because of strong linkage in the cohort, roughly five DR-DQ haplotypes were treated as single units for association and clustering. Across 300 to 500 genotyped donors of the cohort, an average of approximately 200,000 unique TCR beta nucleotide sequences per donor were sequenced, and roughly 20% of those sequences were non-productive. The paper's findings and limits, for the study overall: Linkage disequilibrium might explain the correlated functional status among segregating V segments, but an unknown experimental factor could not be excluded. A later analysis found that most CMV-associated TCR beta chains appeared HLA-restricted, with HLA associations seemingly driven largely by CMV exposure. The study gave a list of about 150 TCR beta chains associated with cytomegalovirus. V-gene and J-gene trimming of TCR beta chains was associated with a missense DCLRE1C variant in a later genetic analysis, and the association was replicated in an independent cohort. A later analysis found that HLA-associated TCR beta chains were more clonally expanded and had lower generation probabilities than equally common non-associated chains. In a later genetic analysis, fewer N-insertions in productive TCRs were reported among donors in an Asian-associated ancestry cluster than the roughly 710-donor mean. According to the authors, the approach could potentially be generalized to other disease states and immunological phenotypes. Because HLA typing was unavailable for some donors at each locus, only the typed subset was used in association tests. The earlier analysis of 587 of the donors excluded seventeen rarely observed V segments, including chromosome 9 orphons, because counts were too low. Across donors, most TCR sequences were observed very rarely, whereas some public TCRs were present in many individuals. Strong co-occurrence of HLA alleles, especially DR and DQ, made assigning TCR associations to individual alleles difficult. A later analysis found that TCR association rates varied across HLA loci, with DRB1 alleles showing the most associated TCRs and HLA-C alleles the fewest. Only TCR beta chains were sequenced in this cohort, and the absence of alpha or paired-chain data limited detectable features. The only immune exposure information available for the cohort was CMV serostatus. The sequencing pipeline was judged likely to have produced a cluster of highly shared sequence variants as a technical artifact. In vitro tests confirmed that three of the cytomegalovirus-associated TCR beta chains recognize cytomegalovirus antigens. An earlier analysis of 587 of the donors showed that most TCR beta V segments appeared in productive rearrangements either about 87% or about 30% of the time, which broadly matched IMGT annotations. A further reported finding was that TCR beta sequences accurately predicted the HLA-A and HLA-B alleles for most subjects in the first cohort. A later analysis reported that several top co-occurrence clusters appeared linked to parvovirus B19, influenza, CMV and Epstein-Barr virus. A later analysis associated approximately 17,000 TCR beta sequences with specific HLA alleles at a false discovery rate of 0.05. The classifier was reported to diagnose cytomegalovirus status with high specificity and sensitivity in both the original and validation cohorts. Sequencing depth was assumed to be roughly uniform across donors in the presence/absence analyses, though that assumption may not hold.

The library was prepared using the immunoSEQ multiplex PCR assay. For the multiplex PCR, a mixture combining 60 forward primers for TCR Vbeta segments and 13 reverse primers for TCR Jbeta segments was used. The CDR3 region of rearranged TCR beta genes was amplified from genomic DNA by a multiplex PCR assay. The Illumina HiSeq System was used to sequence the amplified TCR beta libraries as 87-base-pair reads. On the authors' methods: A later analysis counted tens of millions of unique TCR beta chains across the 666 repertoires, and around 12 million of these chains were shared by at least two donors. Raw reads were error-corrected and collapsed into unique sequences with a nearest-neighbor algorithm that merged closely related sequences to remove PCR and sequencing errors. To assign V, D and J gene segments, CDR3 sequences were aligned to IMGT reference sequences. For a sequence to be retained, a match of at least six nucleotides to both a V gene segment and a J gene segment was required. Rearrangements were called productive when the CDR3 lacked stop codons and stayed in frame with V and J; all others were non-productive. CDR3 was defined according to IMGT convention as the region running from the second conserved V-encoded cysteine to the conserved J-encoded phenylalanine. In an earlier analysis of around 540 of the donors, sequences lacking an unambiguous match to a single V gene segment were excluded. An earlier analysis of a few hundred of the donors classified V segments as functional when productive rearrangements were above 56.7% and as segregating when the standard deviation between donors was above 5%. A statistical classification framework was developed to diagnose cytomegalovirus status using the catalog of TCR beta chain sequences. In a later analysis, TCR nucleotide sequences were compared against IMGT/GENE-DB human TR gene sequences so that V and J genes could be assigned. Using the TCRdist pipeline, a later analysis assigned CDR3 sequences along with most-parsimonious VDJ recombination scenarios. In a later analysis, each TCR beta chain was defined by its CDR3 amino acid sequence together with its V-gene family, and reads lacking a unique V-gene family were excluded. In a later analysis, 500 to 650 highly shared, low-generation-probability nucleotide sequences were removed to address suspected cross-contamination and a sequencing artifact. For each public chain, a later analysis derived a clonal expansion index from normalized ranks of inferred template counts within each repertoire. In a later analysis, generation probabilities were computed with a VDJ recombination model fitted to out-of-frame rearrangements, and the resulting probabilities were checked against IGoR. In a later analysis, TCR-TCR, TCR-HLA and TCR-CMV co-occurrence was scored with hypergeometric tests, and a repertoire-size bias correction was applied to TCR pairs. In a later analysis, false discovery rates were estimated by permuting HLA or CMV assignments 20 times. A later analysis grouped co-occurring TCRs with DBSCAN, adding TCRdist sequence similarity when clustering within HLA-allele-positive subsets. Repertoires with fewer than 30,000 or more than 120,000 public chains were left out of co-occurrence clustering, as were about 5 repertoires with anomalous nucleotide sharing. This immuneACCESS table, as held by TCRdb, lists in-frame sequences with V and J called but not all clones. Of the missing ones, under half trace to an unresolved V gene in checked studies; the others have no known cause. V and J calls and clone size follow that table, whereas D and trimming were derived from the DNA. The sample records some 200,000 clones, roughly 80% of which are singletons. The ten largest clonotypes hold roughly 2.7% of the sample.

The cohort consisted of 650 to 850 healthy bone marrow donors. At the time of sampling, every cohort member was nominally healthy, though immune exposures that went unrecorded were likely present. The donor was CMV seronegative and was included in the group of a few hundred seronegative cohort members. Every donor gave a peripheral blood sample, and the peripheral blood mononuclear cells from that sample were used for TCR beta sequencing. Genomic DNA extraction from the blood cell samples was performed with the Qiagen DNeasy Blood Extraction Kit. On this clone itself: This receptor's antigen is unknown. No much larger clonotype is one base removed from it; base qualities were not supplied.

Sequenced: PBMCs. This sequence was found in a female donor in good health and CMV-seronegative.

In nucleotides, the sequence is TGTGCCAGCAGGGGGACAGGGGGGGAGGACACCGGGGAGCTGTTTTTT. The translation is CASRGTGGEDTGELFF. The V and J segments used are TRBV7-9 and TRBJ2-2, and TRBD1 matches 11 of the central bases. From its cysteine to its phenylalanine, the CDR3 spans 16 amino acids. The only DNA kept is the CDR3, 48 bases in frame from the first base. CDR1 is given as SEHNR and CDR2 as FQNEAQ, both from the germline V gene (reference sequence). Germline trimming amounts to 6 bases on V and 3 bases on J, with 6 as the count of junction bases outside the gene matches.